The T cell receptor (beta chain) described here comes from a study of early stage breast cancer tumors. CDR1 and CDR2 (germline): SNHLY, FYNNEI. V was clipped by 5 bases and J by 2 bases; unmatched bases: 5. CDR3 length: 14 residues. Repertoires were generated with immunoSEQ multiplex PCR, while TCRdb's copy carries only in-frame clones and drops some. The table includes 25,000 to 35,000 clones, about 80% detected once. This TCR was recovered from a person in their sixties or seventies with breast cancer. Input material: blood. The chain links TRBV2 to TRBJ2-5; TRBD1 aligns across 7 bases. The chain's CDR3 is CASSYGQVQETQYF. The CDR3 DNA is TGTGCCAGCAGTTACGGACAGGTACAAGAGACCCAGTACTTC.